The rows below give T cell receptor beta chains drawn from one sample of a study of blood T cells in healthy people across ages. TCRdb re-called the 5' RACE reads with MiXCR, one entry per CDR3 protein. The table lists roughly 640,000 distinct CDR3 sequences, under 30% of them singletons. Sequenced input: blood. The origin of the receptors is a woman of 80 years or more in good health. Both conserved end residues are part of each CDR3. A D gene is named only where the DNA matches it firmly. Clone size is given for some rows only: seen once, a few or many times, or a class if the clone is expanded.

j_call v_call d_call clone_size cdr3_aa cdr3_nt
TRBJ1-6 TRBV20-1 - few CSARDPGAASDSPLHF TGCAGTGCTAGAGACCCCGGGGCTGCCAGCGATTCACCCCTCCACTTT
TRBJ1-4 TRBV6-5 - once CASSDHRPQKLFF TGTGCCAGCAGCGACCACAGACCACAAAAACTGTTTTTT
TRBJ1-2 TRBV7-2 TRBD1 - CAGSGTGGDYGYTF TGTGCCGGCAGCGGGACAGGGGGGGACTATGGCTACACCTTC
TRBJ2-4 TRBV27 - few CASSFTGREQYF TGTGCCAGCAGTTTCACAGGACGAGAGCAGTACTTC
TRBJ2-5 TRBV5-1 - many CASSPSLGGTETQYF TGCGCCAGCAGCCCATCGCTTGGGGGAACGGAGACCCAGTACTTC
TRBJ1-5 TRBV27 - many CASSFGGRNQPQHF TGTGCCAGCAGTTTTGGAGGGCGCAATCAGCCCCAGCATTTT
TRBJ1-1 TRBV29-1 - - CSVGKYGNTEAFF TGCAGCGTCGGAAAATATGGAAACACTGAAGCTTTCTTT
TRBJ1-5 TRBV6-1 - few CASNGVGSVRGQPQHF TGTGCCAGCAATGGAGTCGGGTCGGTCAGGGGCCAGCCCCAGCATTTT
TRBJ2-2 TRBV9 - - CASSVVGGGNTGELFF TGTGCCAGCAGCGTAGTGGGAGGGGGCAACACCGGGGAGCTGTTTTTT
TRBJ2-1 TRBV20-1 TRBD2 many CSARGLAKTYNEQFF TGCAGTGCTAGGGGACTAGCGAAGACCTACAATGAGCAGTTCTTC
TRBJ2-4 TRBV20-1 TRBD2 many CSARAGGNNQYF TGCAGTGCTAGAGCGGGAGGGAATAATCAGTACTTC
TRBJ1-6 TRBV6-1 - many CASRAPAVGSPLHF TGTGCCAGCAGGGCTCCGGCTGTAGGATCACCCCTCCACTTT
TRBJ1-1 TRBV30 TRBD1 - CAWNRGDIMNTEAFF TGTGCCTGGAACAGGGGGGATATCATGAACACTGAAGCTTTCTTT
TRBJ2-5 TRBV20-1 TRBD2 - CSAGRATETQYF TGCAGTGCCGGGAGGGCTACAGAGACCCAGTACTTC
TRBJ2-3 TRBV4-3 - many CASSPGSVDTQYF TGCGCCAGCAGCCCTGGCTCGGTGGATACGCAGTATTTT
TRBJ1-4 TRBV7-6 - few CASSFGESANEKLFF TGTGCCAGCAGCTTTGGGGAGTCGGCTAATGAAAAACTGTTTTTT
TRBJ2-5 TRBV24-1 - many CATSDGTAYQETQYF TGTGCCACCAGTGATGGGACTGCGTACCAAGAGACCCAGTACTTC
TRBJ1-2 TRBV3-1 - many CASSQGITGTGYTF TGTGCCAGCAGCCAGGGCATAACAGGGACTGGCTACACCTTC
TRBJ2-5 TRBV4-3 - - CASSPSRASETQYF TGCGCCAGCAGCCCGTCGAGGGCCTCGGAGACCCAGTACTTC
TRBJ1-5 TRBV20-1 - - CSARESSAGNQPQHF TGCAGTGCTAGAGAATCTTCGGCAGGGAATCAGCCCCAGCATTTT